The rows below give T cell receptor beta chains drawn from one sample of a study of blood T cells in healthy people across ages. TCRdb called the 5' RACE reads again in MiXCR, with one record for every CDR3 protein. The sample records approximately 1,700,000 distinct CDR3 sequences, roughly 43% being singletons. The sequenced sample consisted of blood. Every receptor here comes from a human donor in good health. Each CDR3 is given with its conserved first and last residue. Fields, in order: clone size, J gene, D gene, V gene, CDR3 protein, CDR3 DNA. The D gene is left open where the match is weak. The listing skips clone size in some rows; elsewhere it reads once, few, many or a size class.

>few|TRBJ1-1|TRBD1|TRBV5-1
CASRRDRVENTEAFF
TGCGCCAGCAGAAGGGACAGGGTGGAGAACACTGAAGCTTTCTTT
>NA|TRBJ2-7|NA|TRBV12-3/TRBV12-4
CASSFVLRYEQYF
TGTGCCAGCAGTTTTGTTCTGCGCTACGAGCAGTACTTC
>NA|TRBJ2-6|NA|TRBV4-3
CAGSQVRGTGANVLTF
TGCGCCGGCAGCCAAGTGCGGGGCACTGGGGCCAACGTCCTGACTTTC
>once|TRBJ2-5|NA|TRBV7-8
CASSLGARGVVKETQYF
TGTGCCAGCAGCCTGGGGGCCAGGGGAGTTGTGAAAGAGACCCAGTACTTC
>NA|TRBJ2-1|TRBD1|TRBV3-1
CASSPETGQGTRNEQFF
TGTGCCAGCAGCCCAGAGACCGGACAGGGAACTAGGAATGAGCAGTTCTTC
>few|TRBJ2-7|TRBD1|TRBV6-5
CASSYRTGESYEQYF
TGTGCCAGCAGTTACCGGACAGGGGAGTCCTACGAGCAGTACTTC
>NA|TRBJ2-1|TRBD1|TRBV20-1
CSARWDRDTMGQFF
TGCAGTGCTAGATGGGACAGGGATACAATGGGGCAGTTCTTC
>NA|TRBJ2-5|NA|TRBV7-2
CASSEAGLGETQYF
TGTGCCAGCAGCGAAGCAGGGCTGGGGGAGACCCAGTACTTC
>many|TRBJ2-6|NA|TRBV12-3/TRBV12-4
CASSLSRPGANVLTF
TGTGCCAGCAGTTTAAGCCGGCCTGGGGCCAACGTCCTGACTTTC
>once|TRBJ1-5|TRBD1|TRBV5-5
CASSPGTVYSNRPQHF
TGTGCCAGCAGCCCGGGGACAGTGTATAGCAATCGGCCCCAGCATTTT
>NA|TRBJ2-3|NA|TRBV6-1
CASSVLGGGRTDTQYF
TGTGCCAGCAGCGTTCTAGGCGGGGGCAGGACAGATACGCAGTATTTT
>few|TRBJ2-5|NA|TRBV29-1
CSVGLRLMYQETQYF
TGCAGCGTTGGGTTGCGGCTAATGTACCAAGAGACCCAGTACTTC
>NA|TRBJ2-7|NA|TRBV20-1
CSARGGVNTYEQYF
TGCAGTGCTAGAGGAGGGGTCAATACCTACGAGCAGTACTTC
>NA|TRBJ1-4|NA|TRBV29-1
CSVATTTNEKLFF
TGCAGCGTTGCGACCACAACTAATGAAAAACTGTTTTTT
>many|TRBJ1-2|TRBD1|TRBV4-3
CASSQSTGGANYGYTF
TGCGCCAGCAGCCAGTCAACAGGGGGAGCTAACTATGGCTACACCTTC
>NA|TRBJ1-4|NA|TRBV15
CATSDMVVGKLFF
TGTGCCACCAGTGACATGGTGGTCGGGAAACTGTTTTTT
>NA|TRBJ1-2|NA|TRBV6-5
CASSYGGGEGNYGYTF
TGTGCCAGCAGTTACGGCGGGGGCGAGGGAAACTATGGCTACACCTTC
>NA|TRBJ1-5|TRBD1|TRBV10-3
CAISEYPDRVGQPQHF
TGTGCCATCAGTGAGTATCCGGACAGGGTTGGTCAGCCCCAGCATTTT